A selection of T cell receptor beta chains follows, all from one sample in a study of technical replicates of blood from a few donors. Sequencing was performed with immunoSEQ multiplex PCR; in TCRdb, only in-frame clones are kept and a portion is missing. Of approximately 85,000 clones listed, around 94% were seen once; the top ten hold 0.26%. Sequences were obtained from T cells isolated from PBMCs. These receptors came from a human donor in good health. Both conserved end residues are part of each CDR3. The D gene is left open where the match is weak. For some rows the clone size is stated as once, few or many, or as a class when expanded; others skip it.

v_gene	abundance	d_gene	j_gene	CDR3nt	CDR3aa
TRBV28	-	TRBD1	TRBJ1-2	TGTGCCAGCATGACCGGGACAGGGGATAACTATGGCTACACCTTC	CASMTGTGDNYGYTF
TRBV6-5	-	-	TRBJ1-2	TGTGCCTCAGCGGCAGGAAACTATGGCTACACCTTC	CASAAGNYGYTF
TRBV14	-	-	TRBJ1-1	TGTGCCAGCAGCCAAGAGGTAACAGTGAACACTGAAGCTTTCTTT	CASSQEVTVNTEAFF
TRBV15	-	-	TRBJ2-5	TGTGCCACCGGGGCTACAGCCCAAGAGACCCAGTACTTC	CATGATAQETQYF
TRBV29-1	-	-	TRBJ1-1	TGCAGCGTTGCCGGGGATTCCGGGACAATGAACACTGAAGCTTTCTTT	CSVAGDSGTMNTEAFF
TRBV5-6	-	TRBD2	TRBJ2-1	TGTGCCAGCAGTATTCCGGGACTAGCCAAATCCTACAATGAGCAGTTCTTC	CASSIPGLAKSYNEQFF
TRBV27	-	TRBD1	TRBJ1-2	TGTGCCAGCAGAGGGACAGGTCTGCTTAACTATGGCTACACCTTC	CASRGTGLLNYGYTF
TRBV7-6	-	-	TRBJ1-1	TGTGCCAGCAGCCCCGAACAGGGAAGGAACACTGAAGCTTTCTTT	CASSPEQGRNTEAFF
TRBV6-1	-	TRBD2	TRBJ2-1	TGTGCCAGCAGTGAAGAGGGGACTAACAATGAGCAGTTCTTC	CASSEEGTNNEQFF
TRBV6-5	-	TRBD1	TRBJ1-1	TGTGCCAGCAGTGAGGCCGGGACAGCCACTGAAGCTTTCTTT	CASSEAGTATEAFF
TRBV29-1	-	TRBD1	TRBJ1-1	TGCAGCGCAAACCCGACAGGGAAGTTTGAAGCTTTCTTT	CSANPTGKFEAFF
TRBV27	once	TRBD2	TRBJ2-3	TGTGCCAGCAGTGGGACTAGCGGGAGCTTAATTGTCACAGATACGCAGTATTTT	CASSGTSGSLIVTDTQYF
TRBV9	-	-	TRBJ2-6	TGTGCCAGCAGCCCCCCATCTGGGGCCAACGTCCTGACTTTC	CASSPPSGANVLTF
TRBV7-8	-	-	TRBJ2-4	TGTGCCAGCAGCTTAGACCGGCTAGACTTTCCCAAAAACATTCAGTACTTC	CASSLDRLDFPKNIQYF
TRBV4-1	once	-	TRBJ1-2	TGCGCCAGCAGCCAAGCCGGCCAGGGTAACTATGGCTACACCTTC	CASSQAGQGNYGYTF
TRBV25-1	-	-	TRBJ1-2	TGTGCCACTTTCGGGTCCAACAACTATGGCTACACCTTC	CATFGSNNYGYTF
TRBV19	few	-	TRBJ1-3	TGTGCCAGTAGTATAGCGGGGGGAACTGGAAACACCATATATTTT	CASSIAGGTGNTIYF
TRBV5-6	-	TRBD1	TRBJ1-1	TGTGCCAGCAGCTTGGTACCGGGACAGGGGGAGAACACTGAAGCTTTCTTT	CASSLVPGQGENTEAFF
TRBV6-1	-	-	TRBJ2-4	TGTGCCAGCAGAAGAAGGGGGGGGTCCGAAAACATTCAGTACTTC	CASRRRGGSENIQYF
TRBV28	-	TRBD2	TRBJ2-7	TGTGCCAGCAGTACTAGCGGGAGCTACGAGCAGTACTTC	CASSTSGSYEQYF